The 16 T cell receptor beta chains presented below share a single source sample, sequenced in a study of regulatory T cells in long-lasting Graves disease. Researchers made TCR beta libraries by using iRepertoire HTBI primers and running Arm-PCR on CDR3 regions. In TCRdb, the multiplex PCR reads were re-called with MiXCR into one record per CDR3 protein. Among some 400,000 distinct CDR3 sequences listed, around 14% were seen once. Described time point: newly diagnosed GD, antithyroid drugs for less than 3 months. TCR sequences were obtained from RNA taken from PBMCs. These same data were also listed under a study on T cells in Graves' hyperthyroidism and ophthalmopathy.

This specimen was peripheral blood mononuclear cells (PBMCs), taken at new diagnosis, from a patient treated with antithyroid drugs. Receptors were obtained from a woman in her twenties or thirties with Graves disease.

The gene calls are TRBV4-2 and TRBJ2-5; 8 nucleotides agree with TRBD2. V lost 0 bases, J lost 5 bases, and 5 bases stayed unmatched. This CDR3 comprises 15 residues. Germline CDR1 reads LGHNA; CDR2 reads YNFKEQ. The CDR3: CASSQETSGGETQYF. The CDR3 DNA sequence: TGTGCCAGCAGCCAAGAGACGAGCGGGGGCGAGACCCAGTACTTC.

Regarding this clonotype: A much larger clone lies a single base off, so this may be a read error. This rearrangement joins TRBV6-1 to TRBJ2-2; 8 nucleotides agree with TRBD2. The germline V gene has CDR1 MNHNS and CDR2 SASEGT. The CDR3 loop spans 15 amino acids. The CDR3, as DNA: TGTGCCAGCTCAGCGGGAGTTGGGAACACCGGGGAGCCGTTTTTT. Translated, it gives CASSAGVGNTGEPFF.

In its sample, this clonotype was seen many times. V and J are TRBV12-3 or TRBV12-4 and TRBJ1-5, with 11 bases lining up with TRBD1. There are 14 residues in the CDR3. V trimming: 3 bases; J trimming: 6 bases; junction bases outside the gene matches: 1. The CDR3 bases are TGTGCCAGCAGTTTTGGGACAGGGGGTCAGCCCCAGCATTTT. Translation: CASSFGTGGQPQHF.

The sample holds many counts of this clonotype. The CDR3 DNA reads TGTGCCAGCAGCTTAGACCCACAGGGGAGGCAGCCCCAGCATTTT. This encodes CASSLDPQGRQPQHF. The V call is TRBV11-2, the J call TRBJ1-5; the match to TRBD1 covers 7 bases. The trim removed 0 bases at V and 7 bases at J, leaving 6 bases unmatched. Germline assignment: CDR1 SGHAT and CDR2 FQNNGV. This CDR3 has 15 residues.

This clonotype showed up many times. CDR3 amino acids: CSARRDTEAFF. The CDR3 coding sequence is TGCAGTGCTCGGCGGGACACTGAAGCTTTCTTT. V usage is TRBV20-1 and J usage is TRBJ1-1; no clear D gene. The CDR3 totals 11 residues. Trimming removed 5 bases from V and 3 bases from J, with 7 bases in between. CDR1 and CDR2 (germline): DFQATT, SNEGSKA (reference sequence).

This clonotype has a handful of counts. The chain has TRBV10-3 and TRBJ2-1, with a weak D call TRBD1 (6 bases). The CDR3 consists of 16 residues. The ends were cut back, 4 bases at V and 1 base at J, with 14 bases in the middle. Germline V gene data show CDR1 as ENHRY and CDR2 as SYGVKD. CDR3 bases: TGTGCCATCAGTGCCAATACAGGGAGATCCTACAATGAGCAGTTCTTC. Amino acid sequence: CAISANTGRSYNEQFF.

To note about this clonotype: A far larger clone is only one base removed, so a read error is likely. The V and J genes are TRBV29-1 and TRBJ2-5; possible D gene TRBD1, 5 bases. This CDR3 region has 14 residues. Trimming cost V 2 bases and J 11 bases, with 21 bases left between them. In germline, CDR1 is SQVTM, CDR2 ANQGSEA. CDR3: CSVELDSNYNEQYF. CDR3 bases: TGCAGCGTTGAATTAGACAGTAACTACAATGAGCAGTACTTC.

This clonotype has more than one count but fewer than ten. The V call is TRBV29-1, the J call TRBJ1-2, with a tentative D call TRBD1 (6 bases). The CDR3 is 12 amino acids. V gave up 4 bases and J gave up 5 bases, with 11 bases separating them. CDR1 and CDR2 from the germline V gene are SQVTM and ANQGSEA. In nucleotides, the CDR3 is TGCAGCGTTGGGGGGGCGACTTATGGCTACACCTTC. It codes for CSVGGATYGYTF.

In its sample, this clonotype was seen many times. The CDR3 coding sequence is TGTGCCAGCAGCCAAGCCTCAGGGGTTAGCACAGATACGCAGTATTTT. Its protein is CASSQASGVSTDTQYF. V gene TRBV3-1 combines with J gene TRBJ2-3; TRBD1 is a possible D gene (6 bases). In germline, CDR1 is LGHDT, CDR2 YNNKEL (reference sequence). The CDR3 sequence is 16 residues long. V lost 1 base and J lost 0, with 11 bases in between.

The chain uses TRBV12-3 or TRBV12-4 and TRBJ2-1; D is perhaps TRBD1 (6 bases). Trimming took 6 bases from V and 7 from J, leaving 28 bases between them. The CDR3 loop spans 18 amino acids. CDR3: CASSQANDPGAYLNEQFF. CDR3 coding DNA: TGTGCCAGCAGCCAAGCTAATGACCCAGGGGCTTATTTGAATGAGCAGTTCTTC.

The chain combines TRBV5-6 with TRBJ2-7, with 13 bases matching TRBD2. This CDR3 contains 16 residues. From germline, CDR1 is SGHDT and CDR2 YYEEEE. Unmatched junction bases numbered 8, after V lost 3 bases and J lost 5 bases. CDR3 nucleotides: TGTGCCAGCAGCTGGGGGGGACTAGCGGGACTGAACGAGCAGTACTTC. As protein: CASSWGGLAGLNEQYF.

The chain uses TRBV5-1 and TRBJ2-3, with D tentatively TRBD1 or TRBD2 (5 bases each). The V gene lost 2 bases and the J gene lost 6 bases, with 22 bases spanning the gap. The V gene's germline CDR1 is SGHRS and CDR2 YFSETQ. The CDR3 runs to 17 residues. CDR3 loop: CASSFFGEPGAGDTQYF. CDR3 DNA: TGCGCCAGCAGCTTCTTTGGGGAGCCCGGGGCTGGGGATACGCAGTATTTT.

This clonotype has a handful of counts. J is TRBJ2-7 and V is TRBV18; TRBD2 is a possible D gene (6 bases). Germline lookup yields CDR1 KGHSH and CDR2 LQKENI. Trimming cost V 0 bases and J 6 bases, with 12 bases left between them. The CDR3 spans 14 residues. The CDR3 reads CASSPPRPGVEQYF. The CDR3 DNA sequence: TGTGCCAGCTCACCACCCAGACCGGGGGTCGAGCAGTACTTC.

This clonotype was picked up many times. V is TRBV2 and J is TRBJ1-5, with D possibly matching TRBD1 (6 bases). Germline CDR1 SNHLY, CDR2 FYNNEI. V lost 7 bases and J lost 5, with 21 bases in between. This CDR3 comprises 16 residues. This CDR3 reads CASTSHLRDTYQPQHF. In nucleotides, the CDR3 is TGTGCCAGCACCTCCCACCTCCGGGACACTTATCAGCCCCAGCATTTT.

The rearrangement joins TRBV7-9 to TRBJ1-1; D is ambiguous. This CDR3 region has 12 residues. Germline-derived CDR1 and CDR2 are SEHNR and FQNEAQ (reference sequence). Trimming took off 0 bases at V and 9 bases at J, with 8 bases between the two ends. CDR3 nucleotides: TGTGCCAGCAGCTTAGCTGGGCAGAAAGCTTTCTTT. Its translation: CASSLAGQKAFF.

This clonotype was counted many times. Written as DNA, the CDR3 is TGTGCCAGCAGTATACATAACCCTAGACAGGGCGCGACTAATGAAAAACTGTTTTTT. This translates into CASSIHNPRQGATNEKLFF. The rearrangement uses TRBV28 and TRBJ1-4; 7 nucleotides match TRBD1. The CDR3 consists of 19 residues. Trimming removed 5 bases from V and 2 bases from J; junction bases left unmatched: 17. Germline CDR1 is MDHEN and CDR2 is SYDVKM. The complete variable domain, with remaining parts taken from reference TRBV28 and TRBJ1-4, reads DVKVTQSSRYLVKRTGEKVFLECVQDMDHENMFWYRQDPGLGLRLIYFSYDVKMKEKGDIPEGYSVSREKKERFSLILESASTNQTSMYLCASSIHNPRQGATNEKLFFGSGTQLSVL.